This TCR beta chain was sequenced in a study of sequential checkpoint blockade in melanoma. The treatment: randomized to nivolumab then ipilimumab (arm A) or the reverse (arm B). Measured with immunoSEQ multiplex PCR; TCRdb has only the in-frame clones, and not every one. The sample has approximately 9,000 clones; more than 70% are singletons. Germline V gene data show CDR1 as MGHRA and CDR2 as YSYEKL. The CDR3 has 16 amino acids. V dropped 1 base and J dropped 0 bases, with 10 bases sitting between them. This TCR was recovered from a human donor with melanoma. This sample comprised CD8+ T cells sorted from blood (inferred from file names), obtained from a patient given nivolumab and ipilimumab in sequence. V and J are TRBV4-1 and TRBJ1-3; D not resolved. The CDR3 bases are TGCGCCAGCAGCCAAGTGGCAGGCGACTCTGGAAACACCATATATTTT. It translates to CASSQVAGDSGNTIYF.